One sample yielded the 19 T cell receptor beta chains listed below, sequenced in a study of cytomegalovirus exposure and HLA in healthy donors. 13 Jbeta primers and 60 Vbeta primers were used for the PCR. Sequencing was performed with immunoSEQ multiplex PCR; in TCRdb, only in-frame clones are kept and a portion is missing. The sample lists 150,000 or so clones, 74% occurring once. The sample comprised PBMCs. The receptors originated from a young man in good health and CMV-seronegative.

The chain recombines TRBV11-2 with TRBJ2-7; D perhaps matches TRBD2 (5 bases). Germline CDR1 is SGHAT and CDR2 is FQNNGV. V was pared by 5 bases and J by 2 bases, with 13 bases between. This CDR3 spans 14 amino acids. In DNA form, the CDR3 reads TGTGCCAGCAGCCGGGGAAGTGGGGCCTACGAGCAGTACTTC. It codes for CASSRGSGAYEQYF.

The chain links TRBV19 to TRBJ1-6; 9 bases line up with TRBD1. Germline lookup yields CDR1 LNHDA and CDR2 SQIVND (reference sequence). The CDR3 has 14 residues. With 6 bases clipped from V and 9 bases from J, the junction kept 6 bases outside the gene matches. The chain's CDR3 is CASSLGQGSSPLHF. CDR3 DNA sequence: TGTGCCAGTAGCCTCGGACAGGGGAGTTCACCCCTCCACTTT.

This clone was seen a few times. This rearrangement joins TRBV11-2 to TRBJ1-2; TRBD1 might be the D (6 bases). There are 13 residues in the CDR3. V was trimmed by 3 bases and J by 8 bases, leaving 13 bases between them. The V gene's germline CDR1 is SGHAT and CDR2 FQNNGV. The CDR3 spells CASSLGAGTGYTF. The CDR3 DNA reads as TGTGCCAGCAGCTTGGGGGCAGGGACCGGCTACACCTTC.

This clone was recorded once. The chain carries TRBV5-1 and TRBJ2-5, with D possibly matching TRBD1 (6 bases). The J call could be wrong; TRBJ2-7 is a better fit for the DNA end. CDR1 is SGHRS, CDR2 YFSETQ, per germline. The CDR3 runs 14 residues. CDR3 bases: TGCGCCAGCAGCTGGGGGACACCGACCTACGAGCAGTACTTC. It codes for CASSWGTPTYEQYF.

The chain has TRBV30 and TRBJ1-4; D is undetermined. V lost 3 bases and J lost 5, with 10 bases in between. The CDR3 is 13 residues long. Germline values: CDR1 GTSNPN, CDR2 SVGIG (reference sequence). In DNA form, the CDR3 reads TGTGCCTGGAGCCCGACGGGGAATGAAAAACTGTTTTTT. It translates to CAWSPTGNEKLFF. Looking up the rest from reference TRBV30 and TRBJ1-4 gives the full variable domain: SQTIHQWPATLVQPVGSPLSLECTVEGTSNPNLYWYRQAAGRGLQLLFYSVGIGQISSEVPQNLSASRPQDRQFILSSKKLLLSDSGFYLCAWSPTGNEKLFFGSGTQLSVL.

This sequence joins TRBV4-3 and TRBJ1-2; no clear D gene. The germline V and J ends were trimmed by 0 bases and 1 base, with 15 bases remaining between them. The germline V gene encodes CDR1 LGHNA and CDR2 YSLEER. The CDR3 totals 17 residues. CDR3 coding DNA: TGCGCCAGCAGCCAAGAAGGGAGAACAGATTTTAACTATGGCTACACCTTC. Encoded protein: CASSQEGRTDFNYGYTF.

V is TRBV6-5 and J is TRBJ1-6; 7 bases agree with TRBD1. The CDR3 spans 14 residues. The junction had 4 bases not matched to a gene; V was cut back by 4 bases and J by 7 bases. CDR1 and CDR2 from the germline V gene are MNHEY and SVGAGI. This CDR3 is CASSSGTENSPLHF. CDR3 bases: TGTGCCAGCAGTTCCGGGACAGAGAATTCACCCCTCCACTTT.

V and J are TRBV6-6 and TRBJ2-5; 7 bases fit TRBD1. V was clipped by 3 bases and J by 5 bases; unmatched bases: 6. Germline V gene data show CDR1 as MNHNY and CDR2 as SVGAGI (reference sequence). This CDR3 spans 14 amino acids. In DNA form, the CDR3 reads TGTGCCAGCAGTTATGAGGGGGCAGGGGAGACCCAGTACTTC. This codes for CASSYEGAGETQYF.

The chain links TRBV29-1 to TRBJ1-2; D not resolved. The V end lost 1 base, the J end lost 4 bases, and 13 bases lay between the germline ends. The germline V gene encodes CDR1 SQVTM and CDR2 ANQGSEA. There are 14 residues in the CDR3. CDR3 region: CSVEVSGIGYGYTF. The CDR3 DNA reads TGCAGCGTTGAAGTGTCGGGGATAGGCTATGGCTACACCTTC.

The chain joins TRBV29-1 to TRBJ2-3; 8 positions match TRBD2. Germline loops: CDR1 SQVTM, CDR2 ANQGSEA. The V segment lost 3 bases and the J segment 5 bases; nucleotides outside the gene matches: 13. The CDR3 consists of 16 residues. The chain's CDR3 is CSVDEVAGGGGDTQYF. Here the CDR3 DNA reads TGCAGCGTTGATGAGGTGGCGGGGGGAGGTGGAGATACGCAGTATTTT.

The gene calls are TRBV4-1 and TRBJ1-2, with 8 bases identical to TRBD1. The V gene's germline CDR1 is MGHRA and CDR2 YSYEKL. The CDR3 is made up of 15 amino acids. After removal of 4 bases from V and 3 bases from J, the junction contained 7 bases not matched to a gene. The CDR3 bases are TGCGCCAGCAGCCCCACGACAGGGGCGGACTATGGCTACACCTTC. Protein: CASSPTTGADYGYTF.

The chain couples TRBV29-1 to TRBJ2-2, with a possible D match to TRBD2 (6 bases). The CDR3 has 13 amino acids. V gave up 7 bases and J gave up 3 bases, with 12 bases separating them. Germline V gene lookup returns CDR1 SQVTM and CDR2 ANQGSEA. CDR3 amino acids: CSGRGTDTGELFF. DNA of the CDR3: TGCAGCGGACGGGGGACGGACACCGGGGAGCTGTTTTTT.

This clone was detected only a few times. The gene calls are TRBV30 and TRBJ2-3; D gene uncertain. This CDR3 spans 12 amino acids. Per the germline V gene, CDR1 is GTSNPN and CDR2 is SVGIG (reference sequence). V lost 0 bases and J 4 bases, leaving 5 bases between the germline ends. CDR3 nucleotide sequence: TGTGCCTGGAGTGTATATGCAGATACGCAGTATTTT. It encodes CAWSVYADTQYF.

The chain couples TRBV10-3 to TRBJ1-5; weak D call: TRBD1 (5 bases). Trimming left V 8 bases short and J 3 bases short, with 14 bases between. The CDR3 has 14 residues. CDR1 ENHRY and CDR2 SYGVKD come from the germline V gene. Here the CDR3 reads CAIGETGPNQPQHF. The CDR3 DNA is TGTGCCATCGGGGAAACAGGTCCCAATCAGCCCCAGCATTTT.

The chain's CDR3 is CASSLVFSTDTQYF. CDR3 DNA: TGTGCCAGCAGCTTAGTATTTAGCACAGATACGCAGTATTTT. V is TRBV7-2 and J is TRBJ2-3; no clear D. The ends were cut back, 1 base at V and 0 bases at J, with 5 bases in the middle. The CDR3 has 14 amino acids. Germline CDR1 reads SGHTA; CDR2 reads FQGNSA.

V and J are TRBV6-1 and TRBJ2-3, with 11 bases that match TRBD2. The CDR3 is 17 amino acids. After removal of 1 base from V and 5 bases from J, the junction contained 8 bases not matched to a gene. The germline V gene encodes CDR1 MNHNS and CDR2 SASEGT. For the CDR3, the DNA is TGTGCCAGCAGTGAAGAGGCTAGCGGGGGGTGGGGAGATACGCAGTATTTT. Translation: CASSEEASGGWGDTQYF.

This clone came up a few times. V usage is TRBV9 and J usage is TRBJ1-2; no firm D call. The germline V and J ends were trimmed by 0 bases and 8 bases, with 17 bases remaining between them. The CDR3 extends over 15 amino acids. Per germline, CDR1 SGDLS and CDR2 YYNGEE. This chain's CDR3 is CASSVERTGGSGYTF. The CDR3 coding sequence is TGTGCCAGCAGCGTAGAGAGGACGGGAGGTTCAGGCTACACCTTC. The variable domain in full, with the rest retrieved from reference TRBV9 and TRBJ1-2, is DSGVTQTPKHLITATGQRVTLRCSPRSGDLSVYWYQQSLDQGLQFLIQYYNGEERAKGNILERFSAQQFPDLHSELNLSSLELGDSALYFCASSVERTGGSGYTFGSGTRLTVV.

The gene calls are TRBV25-1 and TRBJ2-7, with 7 bases fitting TRBD2. V trimming: 1 base; J trimming: 0 bases; junction bases outside the gene matches: 0. This CDR3 is 14 amino acids long. CDR1 and CDR2 from the germline V gene are MGHDK and SYGVNS. CDR3 DNA: TGTGCCAGCAGTGAATGGGGGGGCTCCTACGAGCAGTACTTC. This encodes CASSEWGGSYEQYF.

V and J are TRBV2 and TRBJ2-3, with 8 bases fitting TRBD1. The V gene end was trimmed by 6 bases and the J gene end by 7 bases; junction bases not matched to a gene: 9. Germline CDR1 is SNHLY and CDR2 is FYNNEI. This CDR3 spans 14 amino acids. In DNA form, the CDR3 reads TGTGCCAGCAGCCAAACTCGACAGGGGAATACGCAGTATTTT. Translated, it gives CASSQTRQGNTQYF.